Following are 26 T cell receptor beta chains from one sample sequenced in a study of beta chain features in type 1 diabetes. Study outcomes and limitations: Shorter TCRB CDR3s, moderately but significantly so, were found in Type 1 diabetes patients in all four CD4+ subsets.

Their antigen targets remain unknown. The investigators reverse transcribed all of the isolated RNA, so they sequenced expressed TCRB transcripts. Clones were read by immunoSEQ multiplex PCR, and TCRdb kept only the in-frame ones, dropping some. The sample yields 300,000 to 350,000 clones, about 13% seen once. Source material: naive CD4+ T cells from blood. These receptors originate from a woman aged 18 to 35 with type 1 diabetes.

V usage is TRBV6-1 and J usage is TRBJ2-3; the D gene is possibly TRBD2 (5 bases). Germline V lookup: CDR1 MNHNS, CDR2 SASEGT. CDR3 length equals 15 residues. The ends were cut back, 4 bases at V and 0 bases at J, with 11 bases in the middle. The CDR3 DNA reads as TGTGCCAGCAGTGCCCGGACTGGAAGCACAGATACGCAGTATTTT. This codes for CASSARTGSTDTQYF.

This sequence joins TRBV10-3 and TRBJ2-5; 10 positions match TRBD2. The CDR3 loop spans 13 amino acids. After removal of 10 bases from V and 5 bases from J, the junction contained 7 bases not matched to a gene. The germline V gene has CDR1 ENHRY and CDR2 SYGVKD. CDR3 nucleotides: TGTGCCACCGCTCTAGCGGGAGCTGAGACCCAGTACTTC. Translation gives CATALAGAETQYF.

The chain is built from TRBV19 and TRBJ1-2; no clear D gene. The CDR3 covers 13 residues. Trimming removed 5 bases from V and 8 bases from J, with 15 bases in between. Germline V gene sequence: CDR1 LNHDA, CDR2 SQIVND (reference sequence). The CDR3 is CASSPQRMVGYTF. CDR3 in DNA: TGTGCCAGTAGTCCACAGAGAATGGTCGGCTACACCTTC.

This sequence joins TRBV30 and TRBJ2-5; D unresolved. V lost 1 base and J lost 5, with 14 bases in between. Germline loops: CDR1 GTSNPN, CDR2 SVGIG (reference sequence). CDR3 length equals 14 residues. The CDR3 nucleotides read TGTGCCTGGAGTGCCGACATGGGTCTGGAGACCCAGTACTTC. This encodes CAWSADMGLETQYF.

The CDR3, as DNA: TGTGCCAGTAGTATAGTTGCGGGAGAGGAGTATGAGCAGTTCTTC. It codes for CASSIVAGEEYEQFF. The rearrangement links TRBV19 to TRBJ2-1, with TRBD2 identical over 7 bases. The CDR3 runs 15 residues. Trimming cost V 1 base and J 8 bases; bases outside gene matches: 8. Germline V gene data show CDR1 as LNHDA and CDR2 as SQIVND (reference sequence).

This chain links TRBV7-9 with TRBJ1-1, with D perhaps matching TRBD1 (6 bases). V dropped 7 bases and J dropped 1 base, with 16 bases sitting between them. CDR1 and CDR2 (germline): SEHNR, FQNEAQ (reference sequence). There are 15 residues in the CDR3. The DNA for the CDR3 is TGTGCCAGCACCTGGGGGGGGGCTAGGAACACTGAAGCTTTCTTT. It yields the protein CASTWGGARNTEAFF.

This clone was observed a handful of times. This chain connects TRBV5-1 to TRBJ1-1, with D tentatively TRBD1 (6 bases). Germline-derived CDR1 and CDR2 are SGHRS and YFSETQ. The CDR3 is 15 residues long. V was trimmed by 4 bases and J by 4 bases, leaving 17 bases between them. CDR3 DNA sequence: TGCGCCAGCAGCCTGGGGGGCAAGGCAGCCACTGAAGCTTTCTTT. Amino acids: CASSLGGKAATEAFF.

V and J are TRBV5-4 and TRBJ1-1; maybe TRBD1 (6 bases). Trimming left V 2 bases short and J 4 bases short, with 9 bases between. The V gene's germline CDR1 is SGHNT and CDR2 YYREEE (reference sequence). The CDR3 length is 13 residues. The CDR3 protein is CASSLPGATEAFF. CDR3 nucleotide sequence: TGTGCCAGCAGCTTACCAGGGGCCACTGAAGCTTTCTTT. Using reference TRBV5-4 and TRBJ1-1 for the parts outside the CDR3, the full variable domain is ETGVTQSPTHLIKTRGQQVTLRCSSQSGHNTVSWYQQALGQGPQFIFQYYREEENGRGNFPPRFSGLQFPNYSSELNVNALELDDSALYLCASSLPGATEAFFGQGTRLTVV.

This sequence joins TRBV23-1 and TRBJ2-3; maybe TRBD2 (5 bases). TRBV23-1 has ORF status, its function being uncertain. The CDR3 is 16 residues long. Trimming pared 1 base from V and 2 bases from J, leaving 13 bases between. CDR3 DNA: TGCGCCAGCAGTCAATGCGGGTATACCTTCACAGATACGCAGTATTTT. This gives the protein CASSQCGYTFTDTQYF.

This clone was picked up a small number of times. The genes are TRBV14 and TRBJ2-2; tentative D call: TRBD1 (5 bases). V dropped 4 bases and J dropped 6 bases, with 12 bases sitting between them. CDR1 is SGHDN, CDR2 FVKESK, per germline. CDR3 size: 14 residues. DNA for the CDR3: TGTGCCAGCAGCCTCCAACAGGACGCCGGGGAGCTGTTTTTT. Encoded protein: CASSLQQDAGELFF.

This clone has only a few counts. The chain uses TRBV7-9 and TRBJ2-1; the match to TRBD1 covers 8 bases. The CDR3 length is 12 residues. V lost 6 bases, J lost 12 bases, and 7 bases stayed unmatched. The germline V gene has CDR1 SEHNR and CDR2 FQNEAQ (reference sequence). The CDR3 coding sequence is TGTGCCAGCAGTTTGAGTGACAGGGGGCAGTTCTTC. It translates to CASSLSDRGQFF.

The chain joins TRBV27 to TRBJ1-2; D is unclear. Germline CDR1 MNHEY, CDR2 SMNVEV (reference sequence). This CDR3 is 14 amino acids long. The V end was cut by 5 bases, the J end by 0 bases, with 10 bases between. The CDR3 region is CASSRTVANYGYTF. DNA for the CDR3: TGTGCCAGCAGTCGCACGGTAGCTAACTATGGCTACACCTTC.

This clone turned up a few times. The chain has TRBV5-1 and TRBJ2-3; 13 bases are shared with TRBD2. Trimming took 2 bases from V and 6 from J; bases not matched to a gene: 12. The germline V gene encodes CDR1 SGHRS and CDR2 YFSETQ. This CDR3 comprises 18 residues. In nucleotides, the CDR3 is TGCGCCAGCAGCTTACTAGCGGGAGGGCCCTCGATAGGGGATACGCAGTATTTT. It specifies CASSLLAGGPSIGDTQYF.

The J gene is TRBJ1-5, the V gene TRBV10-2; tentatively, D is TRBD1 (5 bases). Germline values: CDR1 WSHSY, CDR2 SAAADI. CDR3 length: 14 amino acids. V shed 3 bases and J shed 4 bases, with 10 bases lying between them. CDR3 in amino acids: CASSEGVSNQPQHF. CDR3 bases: TGCGCCAGCAGTGAAGGGGTCAGTAATCAGCCCCAGCATTTT.

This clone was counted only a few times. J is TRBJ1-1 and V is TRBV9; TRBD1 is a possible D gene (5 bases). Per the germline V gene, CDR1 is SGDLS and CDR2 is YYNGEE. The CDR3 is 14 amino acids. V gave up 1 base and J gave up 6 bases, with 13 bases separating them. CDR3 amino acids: CASSVMTATAEAFF. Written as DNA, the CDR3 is TGTGCCAGCAGCGTAATGACAGCAACCGCTGAAGCTTTCTTT.

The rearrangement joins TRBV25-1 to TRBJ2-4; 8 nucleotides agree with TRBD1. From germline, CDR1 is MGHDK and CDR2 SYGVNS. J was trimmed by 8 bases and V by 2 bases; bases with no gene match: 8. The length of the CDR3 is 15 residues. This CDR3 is CASSEPTGVKDIQYF. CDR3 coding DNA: TGTGCCAGCAGTGAACCGACAGGGGTTAAGGACATTCAGTACTTC.

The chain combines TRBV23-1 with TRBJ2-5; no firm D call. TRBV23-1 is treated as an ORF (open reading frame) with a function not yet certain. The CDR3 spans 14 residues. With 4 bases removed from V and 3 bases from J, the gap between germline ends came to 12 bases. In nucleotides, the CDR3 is TGCGCCAGCAGTCGACGACAAGTAGAAGAGACCCAGTACTTC. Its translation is CASSRRQVEETQYF.

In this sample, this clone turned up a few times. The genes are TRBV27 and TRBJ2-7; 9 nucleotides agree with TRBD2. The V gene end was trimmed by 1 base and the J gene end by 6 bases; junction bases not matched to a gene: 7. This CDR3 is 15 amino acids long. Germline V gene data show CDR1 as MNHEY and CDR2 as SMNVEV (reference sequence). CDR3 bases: TGTGCCAGCAGTTTATGGCGACTAGCGGTACGCGAGCAGTACTTC. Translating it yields CASSLWRLAVREQYF.

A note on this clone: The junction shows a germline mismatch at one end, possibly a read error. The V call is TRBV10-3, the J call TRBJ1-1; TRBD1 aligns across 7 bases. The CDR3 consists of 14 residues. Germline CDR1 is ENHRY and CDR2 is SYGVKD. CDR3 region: CAISEGGQRMKLLF. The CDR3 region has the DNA TGTGCCATCAGTGAGGGGGGACAGCGCATGAAGCTTCTCTTT.

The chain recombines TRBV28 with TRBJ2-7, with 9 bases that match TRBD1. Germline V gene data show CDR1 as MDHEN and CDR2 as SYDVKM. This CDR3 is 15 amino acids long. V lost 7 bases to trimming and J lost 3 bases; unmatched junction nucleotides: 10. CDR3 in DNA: TGTGCCAGCATCACAGGGGGCGGTCTCATCTACGAGCAGTACTTC. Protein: CASITGGGLIYEQYF.

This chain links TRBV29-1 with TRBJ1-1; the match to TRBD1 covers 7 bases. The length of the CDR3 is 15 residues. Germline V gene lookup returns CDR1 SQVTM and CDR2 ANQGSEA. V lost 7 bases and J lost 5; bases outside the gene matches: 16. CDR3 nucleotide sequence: TGCAGCGCCGTCGACAGGGAGTATGGGAAAACTGAAGCTTTCTTT. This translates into CSAVDREYGKTEAFF.

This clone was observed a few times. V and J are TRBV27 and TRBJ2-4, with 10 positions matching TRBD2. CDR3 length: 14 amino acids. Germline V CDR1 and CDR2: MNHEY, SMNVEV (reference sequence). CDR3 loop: CTSGTSEVKNIQYF. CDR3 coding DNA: TGTACGAGCGGGACTAGCGAGGTCAAAAACATTCAGTACTTC.

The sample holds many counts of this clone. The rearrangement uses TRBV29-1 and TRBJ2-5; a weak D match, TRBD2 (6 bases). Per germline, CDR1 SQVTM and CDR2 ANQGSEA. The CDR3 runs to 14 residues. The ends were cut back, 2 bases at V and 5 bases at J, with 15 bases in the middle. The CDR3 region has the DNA TGCAGCGTTGAACGGCGGAACGGGGGTGAGACCCAGTACTTC. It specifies CSVERRNGGETQYF.

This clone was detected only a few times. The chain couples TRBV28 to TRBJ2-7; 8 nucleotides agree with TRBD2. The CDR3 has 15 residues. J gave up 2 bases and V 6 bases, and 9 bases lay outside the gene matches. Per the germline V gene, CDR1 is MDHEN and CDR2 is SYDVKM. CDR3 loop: CASRFSGKLTYEQYF. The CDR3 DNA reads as TGTGCCAGCAGATTTAGCGGGAAGCTCACCTACGAGCAGTACTTC.

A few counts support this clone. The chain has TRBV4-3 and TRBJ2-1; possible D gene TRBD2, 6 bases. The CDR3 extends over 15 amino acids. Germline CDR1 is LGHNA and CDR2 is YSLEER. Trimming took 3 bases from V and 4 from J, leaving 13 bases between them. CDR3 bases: TGCGCCAGCAGCCAGGGGCCCCGGGAGTACAATGAGCAGTTCTTC. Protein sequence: CASSQGPREYNEQFF.

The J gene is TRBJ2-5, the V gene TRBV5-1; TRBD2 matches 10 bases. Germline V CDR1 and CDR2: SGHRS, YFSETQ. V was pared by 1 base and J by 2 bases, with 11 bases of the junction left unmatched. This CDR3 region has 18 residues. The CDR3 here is CASSLLPPSGSVQETQYF. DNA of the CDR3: TGCGCCAGCAGCTTGTTGCCTCCTAGCGGGAGTGTACAAGAGACCCAGTACTTC.